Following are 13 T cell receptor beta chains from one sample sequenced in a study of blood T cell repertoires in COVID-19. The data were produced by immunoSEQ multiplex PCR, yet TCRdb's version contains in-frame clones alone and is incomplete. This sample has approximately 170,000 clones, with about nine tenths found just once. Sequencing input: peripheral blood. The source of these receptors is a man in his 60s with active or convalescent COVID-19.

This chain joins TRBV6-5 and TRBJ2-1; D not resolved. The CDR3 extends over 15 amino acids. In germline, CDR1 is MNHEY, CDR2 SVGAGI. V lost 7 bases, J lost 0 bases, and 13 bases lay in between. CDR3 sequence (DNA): TGTGCCAGCAAGATAGAACTGAGCTCCTACAATGAGCAGTTCTTC. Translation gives CASKIELSSYNEQFF.

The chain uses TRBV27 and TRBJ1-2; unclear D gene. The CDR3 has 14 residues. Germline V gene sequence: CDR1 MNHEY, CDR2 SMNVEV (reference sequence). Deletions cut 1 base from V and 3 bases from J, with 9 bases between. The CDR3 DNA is TGTGCCAGCAGTTTATTCGACGGAGACTATGGCTACACCTTC. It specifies CASSLFDGDYGYTF.

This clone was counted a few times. The CDR3 nucleotides are TGTGCCAGCACCCCCGGGGACAGGGAGAACACTGAAGCTTTCTTT. It translates to CASTPGDRENTEAFF. This rearrangement joins TRBV6-5 to TRBJ1-1, with 9 bases that match TRBD1. Trimming at V came to 7 bases and at J to 1 base, leaving 7 bases not matched to a gene. Per the germline V gene, CDR1 is MNHEY and CDR2 is SVGAGI. This CDR3 has 15 amino acids.

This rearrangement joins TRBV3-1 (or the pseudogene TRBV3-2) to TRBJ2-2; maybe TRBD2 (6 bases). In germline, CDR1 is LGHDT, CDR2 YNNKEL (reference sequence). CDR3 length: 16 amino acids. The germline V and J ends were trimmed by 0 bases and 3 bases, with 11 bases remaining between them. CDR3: CASSQENGGYTGELFF. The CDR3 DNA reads TGTGCCAGCAGCCAAGAGAACGGGGGTTACACCGGGGAGCTGTTTTTT.

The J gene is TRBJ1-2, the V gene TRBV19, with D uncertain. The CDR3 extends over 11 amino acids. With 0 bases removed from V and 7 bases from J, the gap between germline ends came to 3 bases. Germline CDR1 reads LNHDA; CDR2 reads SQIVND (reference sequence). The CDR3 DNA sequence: TGTGCCAGTAGTATAGAGGCTGGCTACACCTTC. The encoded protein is CASSIEAGYTF.

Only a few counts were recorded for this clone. The CDR3 DNA sequence: TGTGCCAGCAGTGCTAGGGGGTATGGCTACACCTTC. It translates to CASSARGYGYTF. V usage is TRBV28 and J usage is TRBJ1-2; possible D gene TRBD1, 6 bases. The CDR3 has 12 amino acids. Trimming took off 5 bases at V and 5 bases at J, with 9 bases between the two ends. Looked up from germline, CDR1 is MDHEN and CDR2 is SYDVKM.

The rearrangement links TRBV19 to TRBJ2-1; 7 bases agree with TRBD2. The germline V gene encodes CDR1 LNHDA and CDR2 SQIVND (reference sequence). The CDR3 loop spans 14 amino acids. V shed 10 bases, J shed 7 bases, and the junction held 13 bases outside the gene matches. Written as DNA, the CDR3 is TGTGCCACGGGGAGGCGGGAGTCTATGAATGAGCAGTTCTTC. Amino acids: CATGRRESMNEQFF.

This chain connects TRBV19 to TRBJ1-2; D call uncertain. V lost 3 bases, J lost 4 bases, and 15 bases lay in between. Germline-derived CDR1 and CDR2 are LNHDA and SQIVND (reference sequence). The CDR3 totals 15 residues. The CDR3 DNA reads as TGTGCCAGTAGTATCTGGGTCTCAGGTCCCTATGGCTACACCTTC. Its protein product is CASSIWVSGPYGYTF.

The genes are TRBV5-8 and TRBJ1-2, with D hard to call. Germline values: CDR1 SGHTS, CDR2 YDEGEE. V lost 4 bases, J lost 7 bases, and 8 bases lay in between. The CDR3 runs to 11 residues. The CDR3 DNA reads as TGTGCCAGCAGCCCGTTTCTTGGCTACACCTTC. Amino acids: CASSPFLGYTF.

The CDR3 reads CASSVDVLWGSPLHF. CDR3 nucleotides: TGTGCCAGCAGCGTAGACGTCTTGTGGGGCTCACCCCTCCACTTT. The V and J genes are TRBV9 and TRBJ1-6; tentative D call: TRBD1 (5 bases). Germline loops: CDR1 SGDLS, CDR2 YYNGEE. The CDR3 spans 15 residues. The V gene lost 0 bases and the J gene lost 10 bases, with 14 bases spanning the gap.

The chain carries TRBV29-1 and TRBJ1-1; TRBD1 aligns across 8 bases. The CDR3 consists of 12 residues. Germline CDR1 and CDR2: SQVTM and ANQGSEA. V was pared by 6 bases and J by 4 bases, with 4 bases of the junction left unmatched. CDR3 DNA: TGCAGCGTAACAGGGGGGAGCACTGAAGCTTTCTTT. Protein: CSVTGGSTEAFF.

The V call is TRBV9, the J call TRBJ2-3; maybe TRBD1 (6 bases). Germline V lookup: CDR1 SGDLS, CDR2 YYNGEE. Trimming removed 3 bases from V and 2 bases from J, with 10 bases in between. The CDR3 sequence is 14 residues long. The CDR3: CASSAQGFTDTQYF. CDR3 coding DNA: TGTGCCAGCAGCGCACAGGGATTCACAGATACGCAGTATTTT.

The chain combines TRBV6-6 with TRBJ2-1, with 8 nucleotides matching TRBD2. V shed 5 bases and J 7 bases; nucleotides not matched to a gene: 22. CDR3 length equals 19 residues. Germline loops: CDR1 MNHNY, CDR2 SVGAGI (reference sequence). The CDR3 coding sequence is TGTGCCAGCAGTCCCAGGGTGTCCGGGGGGGGGAGTATTTCAAATGAGCAGTTCTTC. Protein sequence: CASSPRVSGGGSISNEQFF.